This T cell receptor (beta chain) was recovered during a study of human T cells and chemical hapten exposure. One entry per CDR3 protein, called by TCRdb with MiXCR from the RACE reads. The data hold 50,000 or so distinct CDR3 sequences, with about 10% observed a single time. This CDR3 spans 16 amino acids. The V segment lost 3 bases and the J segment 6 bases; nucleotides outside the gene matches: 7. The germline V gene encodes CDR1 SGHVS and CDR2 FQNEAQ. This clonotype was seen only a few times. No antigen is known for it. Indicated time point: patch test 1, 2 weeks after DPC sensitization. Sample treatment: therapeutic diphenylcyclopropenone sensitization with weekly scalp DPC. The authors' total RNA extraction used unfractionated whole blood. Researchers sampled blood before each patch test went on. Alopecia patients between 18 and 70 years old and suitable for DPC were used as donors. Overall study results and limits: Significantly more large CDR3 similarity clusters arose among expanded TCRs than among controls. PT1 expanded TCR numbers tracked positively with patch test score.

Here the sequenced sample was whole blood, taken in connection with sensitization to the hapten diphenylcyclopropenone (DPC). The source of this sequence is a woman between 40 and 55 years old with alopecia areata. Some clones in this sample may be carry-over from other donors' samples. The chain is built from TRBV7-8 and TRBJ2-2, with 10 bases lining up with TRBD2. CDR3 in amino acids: CASSFSGGKVSGELFF. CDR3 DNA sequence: TGTGCCAGCAGCTTTAGCGGGGGGAAAGTCTCCGGGGAGCTGTTTTTT.